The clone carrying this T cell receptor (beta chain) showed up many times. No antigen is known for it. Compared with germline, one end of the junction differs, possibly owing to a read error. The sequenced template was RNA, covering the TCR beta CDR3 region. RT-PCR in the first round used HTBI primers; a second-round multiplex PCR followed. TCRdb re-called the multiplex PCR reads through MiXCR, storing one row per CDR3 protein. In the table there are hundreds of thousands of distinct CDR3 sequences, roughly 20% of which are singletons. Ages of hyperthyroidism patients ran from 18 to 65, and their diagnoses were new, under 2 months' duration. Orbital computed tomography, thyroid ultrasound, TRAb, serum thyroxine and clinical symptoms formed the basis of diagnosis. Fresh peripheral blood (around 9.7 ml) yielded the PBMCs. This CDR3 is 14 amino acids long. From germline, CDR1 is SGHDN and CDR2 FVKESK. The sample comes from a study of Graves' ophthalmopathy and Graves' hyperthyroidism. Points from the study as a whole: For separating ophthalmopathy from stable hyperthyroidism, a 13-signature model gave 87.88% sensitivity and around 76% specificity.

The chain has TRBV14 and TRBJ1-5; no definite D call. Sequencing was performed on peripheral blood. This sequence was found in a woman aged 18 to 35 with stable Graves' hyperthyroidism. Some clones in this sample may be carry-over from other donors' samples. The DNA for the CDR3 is TGTGTCAGCAGCCAAGTCAGTGGCAATCAGCCCCAGCATTTT. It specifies CVSSQVSGNQPQHF.